Listed below are T cell receptor beta chains from one sample, sequenced in a study of beta chain features in type 1 diabetes. Clones were read by immunoSEQ multiplex PCR, and TCRdb kept only the in-frame ones, dropping some. The sample consists of roughly 160,000 clones, 7.8% of them appearing once. The sequenced sample was central memory CD4+ T cells from blood. The source is a woman in her thirties or forties with type 1 diabetes. CDR3s include the opening cysteine and the closing phenylalanine or tryptophan. The D gene is left open where the match is weak. Clone size is not always given. Where it is, it says once, few, many or a class for expanded clones.

abundance,j_gene,v_gene,len,d_gene,CDR3nt,CDR3aa
NA,TRBJ2-3,TRBV4-3,15,NA,TGCGCCAGCAGCCAAGACCCAACACGCACAGATACGCAGTATTTT,CASSQDPTRTDTQYF
few,TRBJ2-1,TRBV5-1,16,TRBD2,TGCGCCAGCAGCTTGGTAACGCTAGCGGGGTACAATGAGCAGTTCTTC,CASSLVTLAGYNEQFF
NA,TRBJ2-5,TRBV18,15,TRBD2,TGTGCCAGCTCACCACTAGCGGGAGGGCGAGAGACCCAGTACTTC,CASSPLAGGRETQYF
NA,TRBJ2-5,TRBV5-1,13,NA,TGCGCCAGCAGCCCGGACAGTTGGGAGACCCAGTACTTC,CASSPDSWETQYF
NA,TRBJ2-1,TRBV18,13,NA,TGTGCCAGCTCACCAACAGGCTACAATGAGCAGTTCTTC,CASSPTGYNEQFF
NA,TRBJ2-5,TRBV5-6,14,NA,TGTGCCAGCAGCTCGCAGGATGGCCTTTGGGCCCAGTACTTC,CASSSQDGLWAQYF
few,TRBJ2-3,TRBV5-1,15,TRBD1,TGCGCCAGCAGCGGGGGGACAGGGAACACAGATACGCAGTATTTT,CASSGGTGNTDTQYF
NA,TRBJ2-1,TRBV10-3,13,NA,TGTGCCATCAGTGAGTCTAGCAGAAATGAGCAGTTCTTC,CAISESSRNEQFF
few,TRBJ1-1,TRBV30,13,NA,TGTGCCTGGAGTGAAAGGAGGAACACTGAAGCTTTCTTT,CAWSERRNTEAFF
many,TRBJ2-7,TRBV15,14,TRBD2,TGTGCCACCAGCAGAGACACGGGAGGGGACGAGCAGTACTTC,CATSRDTGGDEQYF
NA,TRBJ2-2,TRBV7-9,15,TRBD2,TGTGCCAGCAGCTCATCGGGGGGTGTGGCCGGGGAGCTGTTTTTT,CASSSSGGVAGELFF
NA,TRBJ2-1,TRBV7-2,18,TRBD2,TGTGCCAGCAGCTTAGGGGGCCCGACTAGCGGAAATCTCAATGAGCAGTTCTTC,CASSLGGPTSGNLNEQFF
NA,TRBJ2-7,TRBV11-2,18,TRBD1,TGTGCCAGCAGCCCAATTAGCCGTCGACAGGGGACCACCTACGAGCAGTACTTC,CASSPISRRQGTTYEQYF
NA,TRBJ1-1,TRBV14,15,NA,TGTGCCAGCAGCGAGGACAGCCACGCGGGCACTGAAGCTTTCTTT,CASSEDSHAGTEAFF
few,TRBJ1-1,TRBV6-5,14,NA,TGTGCCAGCAGCCCGAAGGCGGGGAACACTGAAGCTTTCTTT,CASSPKAGNTEAFF
few,TRBJ2-2,TRBV30,13,NA,TGTGCCTGGAACGGTTGGAACACCGGGGAGCTGTTTTTT,CAWNGWNTGELFF
NA,TRBJ1-4,TRBV7-6,14,NA,TGTGCCAGCAGCTTACAGGGGACTAATGAAAAACTGTTTTTT,CASSLQGTNEKLFF
many,TRBJ1-5,TRBV28,14,NA,TGTGCCAGCAGACTCGGTGAGGTAGATCAGCCCCAGCATTTT,CASRLGEVDQPQHF